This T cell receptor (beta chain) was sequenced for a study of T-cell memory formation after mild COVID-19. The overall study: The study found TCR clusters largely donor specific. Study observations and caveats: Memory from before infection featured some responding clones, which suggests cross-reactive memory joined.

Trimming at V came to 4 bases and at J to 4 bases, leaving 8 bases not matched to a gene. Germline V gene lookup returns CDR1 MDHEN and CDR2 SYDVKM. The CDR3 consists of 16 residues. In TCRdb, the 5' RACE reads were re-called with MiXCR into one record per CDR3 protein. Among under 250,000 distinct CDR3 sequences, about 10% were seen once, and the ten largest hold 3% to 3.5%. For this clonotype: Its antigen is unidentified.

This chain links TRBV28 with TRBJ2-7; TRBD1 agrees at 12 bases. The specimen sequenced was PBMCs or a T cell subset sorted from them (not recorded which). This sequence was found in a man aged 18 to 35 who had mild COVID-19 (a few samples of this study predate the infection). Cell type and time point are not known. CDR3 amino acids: CASSSSGTGGFYEQYV. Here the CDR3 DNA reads TGTGCCAGCAGTTCTTCCGGGACAGGGGGCTTTTACGAGCAGTACGTC.